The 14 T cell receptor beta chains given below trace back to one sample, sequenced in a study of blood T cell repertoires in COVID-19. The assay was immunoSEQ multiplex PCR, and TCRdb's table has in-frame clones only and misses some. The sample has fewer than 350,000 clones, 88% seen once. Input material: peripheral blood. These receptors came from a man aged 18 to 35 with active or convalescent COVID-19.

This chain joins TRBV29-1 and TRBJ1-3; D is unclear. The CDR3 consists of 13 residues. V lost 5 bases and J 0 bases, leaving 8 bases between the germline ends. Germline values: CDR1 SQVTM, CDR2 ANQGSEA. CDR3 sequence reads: CSVTESSGNTIYF. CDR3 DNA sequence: TGCAGCGTTACAGAGTCCTCTGGAAACACCATATATTTT.

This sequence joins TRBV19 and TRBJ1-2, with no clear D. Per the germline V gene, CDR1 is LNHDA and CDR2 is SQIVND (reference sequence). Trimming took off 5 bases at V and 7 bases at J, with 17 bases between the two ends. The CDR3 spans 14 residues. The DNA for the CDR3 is TGTGCCAGTAGTGCCCGAGGAAACCCGGGTGGCTACACCTTC. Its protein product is CASSARGNPGGYTF.

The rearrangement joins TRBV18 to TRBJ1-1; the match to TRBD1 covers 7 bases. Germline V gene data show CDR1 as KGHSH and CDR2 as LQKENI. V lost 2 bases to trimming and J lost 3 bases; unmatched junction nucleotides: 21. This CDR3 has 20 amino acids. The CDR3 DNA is TGTGCCAGCTCACCAAGGTTAGATTTACTACACACAGGGGTGGACACTGAAGCTTTCTTT. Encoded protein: CASSPRLDLLHTGVDTEAFF.

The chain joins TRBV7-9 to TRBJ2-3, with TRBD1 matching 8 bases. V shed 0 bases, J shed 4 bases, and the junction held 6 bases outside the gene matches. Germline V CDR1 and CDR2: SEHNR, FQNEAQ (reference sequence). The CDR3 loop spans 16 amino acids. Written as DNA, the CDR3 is TGTGCCAGCAGCTTAGCGGCAGGGGGCGGCGCAGATACGCAGTATTTT. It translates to CASSLAAGGGADTQYF. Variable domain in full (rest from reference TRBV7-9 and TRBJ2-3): DTGVSQNPRHKITKRGQNVTFRCDPISEHNRLYWYRQTLGQGPEFLTYFQNEAQLEKSRLLSDRFSAERPKGSFSTLEIQRTEQGDSAMYLCASSLAAGGGADTQYFGPGTRLTVL.

This chain's CDR3 is CASRSDRGGEKLFF. In DNA, the CDR3 is TGTGCCAGCCGATCGGACAGGGGCGGTGAAAAACTGTTTTTT. The chain links TRBV5-8 to TRBJ1-4; 9 bases are shared with TRBD1. Unmatched junction bases numbered 8, after V lost 7 bases and J lost 7 bases. The CDR3 sequence is 14 residues long. CDR1 and CDR2 (germline): SGHTS, YDEGEE.

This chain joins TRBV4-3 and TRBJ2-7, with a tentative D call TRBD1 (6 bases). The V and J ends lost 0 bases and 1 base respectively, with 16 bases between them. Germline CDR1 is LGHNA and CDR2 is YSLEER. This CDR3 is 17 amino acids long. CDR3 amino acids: CASSQDGYRASSYEQYF. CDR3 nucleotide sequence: TGCGCCAGCAGCCAAGATGGTTACAGGGCGTCTTCCTACGAGCAGTACTTC.

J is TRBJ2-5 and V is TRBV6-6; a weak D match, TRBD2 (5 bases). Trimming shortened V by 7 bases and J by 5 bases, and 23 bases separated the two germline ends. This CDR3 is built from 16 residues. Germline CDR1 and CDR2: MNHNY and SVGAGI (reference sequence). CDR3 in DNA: TGTGCCAGCATCAAAAGGGCAGGAGGCCGCGGGGAGACCCAGTACTTC. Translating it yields CASIKRAGGRGETQYF.

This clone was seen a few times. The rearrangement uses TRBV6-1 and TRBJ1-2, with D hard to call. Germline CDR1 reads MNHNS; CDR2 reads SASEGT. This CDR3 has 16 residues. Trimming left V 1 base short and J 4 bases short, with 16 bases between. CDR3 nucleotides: TGTGCCAGCAGTGAAGGGGTCGGGGAGGTAGGCTATGGCTACACCTTC. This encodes CASSEGVGEVGYGYTF.

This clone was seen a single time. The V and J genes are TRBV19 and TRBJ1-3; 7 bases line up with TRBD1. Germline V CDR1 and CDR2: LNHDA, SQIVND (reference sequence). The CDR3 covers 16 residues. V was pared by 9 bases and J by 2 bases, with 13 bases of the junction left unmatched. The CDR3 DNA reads TGTGCCAGCAACAAAGGGGGCACAGTAGCTGGAAACACCATATATTTT. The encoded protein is CASNKGGTVAGNTIYF.

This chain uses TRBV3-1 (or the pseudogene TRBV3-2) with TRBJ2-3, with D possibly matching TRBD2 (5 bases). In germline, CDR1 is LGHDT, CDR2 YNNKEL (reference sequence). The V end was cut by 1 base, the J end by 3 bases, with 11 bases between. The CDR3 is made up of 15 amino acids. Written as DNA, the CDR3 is TGTGCCAGCAGCCAAGTTGCGGGTTTTACAGATACGCAGTATTTT. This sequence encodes CASSQVAGFTDTQYF.

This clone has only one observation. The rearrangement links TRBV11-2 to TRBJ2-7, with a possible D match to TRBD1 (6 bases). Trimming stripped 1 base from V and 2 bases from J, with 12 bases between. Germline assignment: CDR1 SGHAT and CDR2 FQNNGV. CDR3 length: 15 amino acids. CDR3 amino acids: CASSLGRGHTYEQYF. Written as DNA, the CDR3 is TGTGCCAGCAGCTTAGGCAGGGGTCATACCTACGAGCAGTACTTC.

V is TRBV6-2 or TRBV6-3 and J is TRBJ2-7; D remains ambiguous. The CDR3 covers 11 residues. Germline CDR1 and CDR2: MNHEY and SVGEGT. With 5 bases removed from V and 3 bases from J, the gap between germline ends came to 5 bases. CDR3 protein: CASSQHYEQYF. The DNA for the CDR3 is TGTGCCAGCAGTCAACACTACGAGCAGTACTTC.

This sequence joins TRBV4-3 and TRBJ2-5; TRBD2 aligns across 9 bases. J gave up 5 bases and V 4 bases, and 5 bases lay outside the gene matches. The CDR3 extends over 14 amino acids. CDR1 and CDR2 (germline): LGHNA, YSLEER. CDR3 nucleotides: TGCGCCAGCAGCCTAGCGGGGGAGTTGGAGACCCAGTACTTC. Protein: CASSLAGELETQYF.

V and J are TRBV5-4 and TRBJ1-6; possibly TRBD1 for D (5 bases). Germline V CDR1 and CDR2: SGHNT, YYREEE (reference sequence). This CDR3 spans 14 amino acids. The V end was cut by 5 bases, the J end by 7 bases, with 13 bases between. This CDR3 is CASRADSKNSPLHF. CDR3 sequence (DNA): TGTGCCAGCAGAGCAGACAGCAAGAATTCACCCCTCCACTTT.